This T cell receptor beta chain was obtained from a study of shared clonotypes between healthy human individuals (dated by TCRdb to about 2020). Regarding the complete study: A few men and a couple of women, aged 18 to 49 years, made up the cohort. Per donor, three plates each were used for CD4 naive and CD4 memory, two for CD8 naive, and one for CD8 memory. To estimate repertoire size and how much clonotype sharing occurs between individuals, the study deeply sequenced the blood TCR repertoires of 5 or 6 healthy adults. Different laboratories and diverse techniques were used to prepare libraries and sequence TCR repertoires, to increase sequencing depth and limit assay-specific biases. Between about 0.8 and 9.5 billion PBMCs per donor were obtained by leukapheresis.

For the CD8 naive samples, CD45RO-negative cells were positively selected for CCR7, yielding a CD45RA+CCR7+ population from which TemRA cells were excluded. The donors were healthy, HIV-negative adults with no recently reported acute infections or vaccinations. Every donor was a Caucasian adult residing in Nashville, Tennessee, USA. Blood was collected by leukapheresis, and PBMCs were isolated by Ficoll-Histopaque density gradient centrifugation and then cryopreserved in liquid nitrogen vapor phase. Analytical flow cytometry was used to check the purity and quantity of every magnetically sorted T cell population. From each sorted fraction, genomic DNA was isolated and quantified by UV absorbance on a Nanodrop 2000c. On the study overall, not on this receptor specifically: Larger estimated clonotype richness was generally found for naive subsets than for memory subsets. Clonotypes shared by all four sorted-subset donors showed higher generation probabilities than non-shared clonotypes. Sampling was limited to blood, and TCR repertoires in tissue likely differ from TCR repertoires in blood. When four donors were compared, the shared fraction of clonotypes was about 5% for naive CD4, 3% to 4% for naive CD8, 2% to 2.5% for memory CD4, and approximately 0.4% for memory CD8. Even with the large sequencing depth, rarefaction of the sorted-subset datasets indicated that sequencing was incomplete. Because the study included a small number of donors, the genetic and exposure-history diversity represented was limited. Pairwise subsampling led to the expectation that sequencing depth would affect the degree of clonotype sharing among donors.

Using the deep immunoSEQ assay, multiplex PCR amplified TCR CDR3 regions from genomic DNA. For each cell subset, the extracted genomic DNA was distributed evenly across all wells of several immunoSEQ 96-well plates, and each plate served as one replicate. For sorted subsets, about 200 ng genomic DNA, equal to 25,000 to 35,000 T cell genomes, was loaded into each replicate PCR. Purified libraries were quantified with a Qubit 3.0 fluorometer, sized on a Bioanalyzer 2100, and re-quantified with the KAPA Library Quantification kit. Every immunoSEQ 96-well plate was sequenced on a dedicated single-read 150-cycle Illumina NextSeq 550 flow cell. As for how the authors treated the data: Because the immunoSEQ output held only junctional sequences and lacked quality scores, the filtering could not match the filtering applied to full-length reads. Sequences were annotated with PyIR, a Python wrapper for IgBLAST v1.9, and V/J genes and CDR3 were assigned using IMGT germline references. Reads were removed for weak V/J assignments (E-value above 1e-6), missing CDR3, stop codons, out-of-frame junctions, or ambiguous translated residues. V3J clonotypes were defined by identical inferred V gene, J gene, and CDR3 amino acid sequence. To compute the percentage overlap between repertoires, the number of shared unique clonotypes was divided by the size of the smaller repertoire. Three approaches were used to assess repertoire richness: RTK rarefaction, the Chao1 estimator, and Recon v2.1 estimates of unobserved clonotypes. Generation probabilities were computed with OLGA for all TCRbeta clonotypes obtained by the gDNA method from several donors. TCRdb took over this immuneACCESS table, retaining in-frame rearrangements with V and J assigned. Such tables are incomplete; in checked studies, under half of the missing clones stem from an unresolved V gene, and the remainder is unexplained. The V and J calls and clone size are taken from that table; D and trimming were inferred from the DNA. Present in this sample are about 1.9 million clones, around 95% of which were seen just once. The top ten hold more than 1.5% of the sample.

According to the germline V gene (reference sequence), CDR1 reads SEHNR and CDR2 reads FQNEAQ. The germline ends are 9 bases apart after V is trimmed by 3 bases and J by 6 bases. From cysteine to phenylalanine, the CDR3 is 12 amino acids long. The sequence is cut down to CDR3 DNA, 36 bases in frame from base 1. Note on this clone: What this receptor recognizes is not known. No quality values exist for individual bases; no much larger clone is one base distant. The identical CDR3 is also encoded by other nucleotide sequences in the sample.

This clonotype originated in a man aged 18 to 35 in good health. Some clones in this sample may be carry-over from other donors' samples. Sequencing used naive CD8+ T cells from PBMCs. According to the study, the label for this sample's cell subset or site signals: CD45RA+CCR7+. Recombination joined TRBV7-9 with TRBJ2-7; the D segment could be TRBD2, given 7 matching bases. The CDR3 reads CASSLGGREQYF. Read as DNA, the sequence is TGTGCCAGCAGCTTGGGGGGGCGCGAGCAGTACTTC.